This T cell receptor beta chain was found in a study of blood T cell repertoires in COVID-19. Across about two dozen US areas, participants ranged in age from about 18 to 90 years. As processed by the authors: Scientists estimated how many nucleated cells there were by amplifying reference gene primers. The assay was immunoSEQ multiplex PCR, and TCRdb's table has in-frame clones only and misses some. That table supplies the V and J calls and clone size; D and trimming were determined from the DNA. Found here are 200,000 to 250,000 clones, under 85% of them singletons; the top ten hold about 1.7%. The V end was cut by 5 bases, the J end by 7 bases, with 24 bases between. CDR1 is SGHTA, CDR2 FQGNSA, per germline. The CDR3 extends over 17 amino acids.

Sequencing used PBMCs or T cells enriched from blood (not recorded which). This clonotype was obtained from a man aged 60 to 69 who had recovered from COVID-19. The chain carries TRBV7-2 and TRBJ2-1, with a possible D match to TRBD2 (6 bases). CDR3: CASSQEGPRSRGNEQFF. The CDR3 DNA reads as TGTGCCAGCAGCCAGGAGGGCCCAAGGTCGAGGGGAAATGAGCAGTTCTTC. The full variable domain, in which reference TRBV7-2 and TRBJ2-1 provide the parts outside the CDR3, is GAGVSQSPSNKVTEKGKDVELRCDPISGHTALYWYRQSLGQGLEFLIYFQGNSAPDKSGLPSDRFSAERTGGSVSTLTIQRTQQEDSAVYLCASSQEGPRSRGNEQFFGPGTRLTVL.